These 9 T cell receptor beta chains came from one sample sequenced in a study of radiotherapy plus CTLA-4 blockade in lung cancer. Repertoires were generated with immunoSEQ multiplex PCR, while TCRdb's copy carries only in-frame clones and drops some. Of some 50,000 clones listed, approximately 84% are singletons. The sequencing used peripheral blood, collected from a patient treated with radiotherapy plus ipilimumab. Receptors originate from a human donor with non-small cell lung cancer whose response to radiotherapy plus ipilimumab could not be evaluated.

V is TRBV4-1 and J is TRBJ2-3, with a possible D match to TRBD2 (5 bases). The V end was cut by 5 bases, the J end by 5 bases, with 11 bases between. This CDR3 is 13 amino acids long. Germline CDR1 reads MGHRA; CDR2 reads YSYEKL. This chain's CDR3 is CASSFGLRDTQYF. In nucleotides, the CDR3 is TGCGCCAGCAGCTTTGGACTGAGAGATACGCAGTATTTT.

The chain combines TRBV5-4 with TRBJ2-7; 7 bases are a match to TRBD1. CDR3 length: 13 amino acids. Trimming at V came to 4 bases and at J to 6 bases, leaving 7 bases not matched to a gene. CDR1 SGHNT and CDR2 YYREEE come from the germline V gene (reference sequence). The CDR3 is CASSGDSMGEQYF. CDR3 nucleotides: TGTGCCAGCAGCGGGGACAGTATGGGCGAGCAGTACTTC.

The CDR3, as DNA: TGTGCCAGCAGAGACAGGGGGGGGGAAGAAAAACTGTTTTTT. Protein sequence: CASRDRGGEEKLFF. V usage is TRBV28 and J usage is TRBJ1-4, with 9 bases lining up with TRBD1. V shed 6 bases and J 8 bases; nucleotides not matched to a gene: 7. CDR1 and CDR2 from the germline V gene are MDHEN and SYDVKM. The CDR3 covers 14 residues. The whole variable domain, filled in from reference TRBV28 and TRBJ1-4, reads DVKVTQSSRYLVKRTGEKVFLECVQDMDHENMFWYRQDPGLGLRLIYFSYDVKMKEKGDIPEGYSVSREKKERFSLILESASTNQTSMYLCASRDRGGEEKLFFGSGTQLSVL.

The DNA of the CDR3 is TGTGCCAGCAGCTTAATGGGGAGCCTCTATGGCTACACCTTC. It specifies CASSLMGSLYGYTF. This rearrangement joins TRBV11-2 to TRBJ1-2; D is uncertain. Trimming left V 2 bases short and J 4 bases short, with 11 bases between. Germline loops: CDR1 SGHAT, CDR2 FQNNGV. The CDR3 spans 14 residues.

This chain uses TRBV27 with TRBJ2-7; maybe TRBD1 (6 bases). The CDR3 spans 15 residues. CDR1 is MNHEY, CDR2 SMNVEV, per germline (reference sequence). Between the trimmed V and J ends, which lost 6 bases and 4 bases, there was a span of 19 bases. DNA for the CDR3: TGTGCCAGCAGCCCCCATGGACAGAAGGTTTACGAGCAGTACTTC. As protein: CASSPHGQKVYEQYF.

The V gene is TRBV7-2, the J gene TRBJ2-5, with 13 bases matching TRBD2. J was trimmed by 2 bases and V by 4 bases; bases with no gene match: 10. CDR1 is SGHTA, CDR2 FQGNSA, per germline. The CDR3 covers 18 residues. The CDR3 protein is CASSSGLAGVKPQETQYF. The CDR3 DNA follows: TGTGCCAGCAGCTCCGGACTAGCGGGGGTAAAACCTCAAGAGACCCAGTACTTC.

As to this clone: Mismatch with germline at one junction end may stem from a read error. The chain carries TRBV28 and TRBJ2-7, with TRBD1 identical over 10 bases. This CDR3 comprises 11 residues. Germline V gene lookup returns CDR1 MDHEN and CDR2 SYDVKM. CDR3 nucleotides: TGTGCCAGCAGTGGCCGGGACAGGGGACTTTTC. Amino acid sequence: CASSGRDRGLF.

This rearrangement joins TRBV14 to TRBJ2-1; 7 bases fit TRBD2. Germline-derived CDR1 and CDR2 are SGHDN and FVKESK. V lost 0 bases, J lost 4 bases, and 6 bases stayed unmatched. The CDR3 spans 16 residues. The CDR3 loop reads CASSQDSTSDYNEQFF. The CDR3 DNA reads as TGTGCCAGCAGCCAAGATAGCACTAGCGATTACAATGAGCAGTTCTTC. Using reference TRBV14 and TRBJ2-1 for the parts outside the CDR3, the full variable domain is EAGVTQFPSHSVIEKGQTVTLRCDPISGHDNLYWYRRVMGKEIKFLLHFVKESKQDESGMPNNRFLAERTGGTYSTLKVQPAELEDSGVYFCASSQDSTSDYNEQFFGPGTRLTVL.

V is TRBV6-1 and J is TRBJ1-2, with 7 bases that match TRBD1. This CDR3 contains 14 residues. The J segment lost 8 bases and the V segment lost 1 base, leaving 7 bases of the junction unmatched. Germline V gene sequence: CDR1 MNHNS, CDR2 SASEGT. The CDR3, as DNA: TGTGCCAGCAGTGAAGGGTCAGGGGGTCGGGGCTACACCTTC. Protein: CASSEGSGGRGYTF.